These T cell receptor beta chains were read from a single sample in a study of blood T cell repertoires in COVID-19. Sequenced by immunoSEQ multiplex PCR; TCRdb stores in-frame clones only, minus some. This repertoire shows 180,000 or so clones, roughly 89% found once; its top ten account for around 1.4%. Input material: peripheral blood. The receptors originated from a woman in her forties or fifties with acute or convalescent COVID-19. CDR3s include the opening cysteine and the closing phenylalanine or tryptophan. The D gene is left open where the match is weak. A row's size may be missing; if present it is once, few, many or a size class.

D gene	V gene	clone size	J gene	CDR3 DNA	CDR3 protein
-	TRBV19	-	TRBJ2-5	TGTGCCAGTAGTATAGGGGCTCTCAAAGAGACCCAGTACTTC	CASSIGALKETQYF
-	TRBV7-9	once	TRBJ1-1	TGTGCCAGCAGCTTGGGAACAGGAGTCACTGAAGCTTTCTTT	CASSLGTGVTEAFF
TRBD1	TRBV29-1	-	TRBJ1-1	TGCAGCGTTGCACTGAACAGGGGAATTACTGAAGCTTTCTTT	CSVALNRGITEAFF
-	TRBV4-2	-	TRBJ1-5	TGTGCCAGCAGCCAAGAGCAAGGCGTCGCGGAGCCCCAGCATTTT	CASSQEQGVAEPQHF
TRBD1	TRBV14	few	TRBJ1-2	TGTGCCAGCAGCCAACAGGGGGGAAGTGGCTACACCTTC	CASSQQGGSGYTF
-	TRBV18	-	TRBJ1-1	TGTGCCAGCTCACCGAGACCAGGTTCAGGTGAAGCTTTCTTT	CASSPRPGSGEAFF
TRBD1	TRBV5-3	-	TRBJ1-1	TGTGCCAGAAGCTGCGGACAGGGAGGTGGTACTGAAGCTTTCTTT	CARSCGQGGGTEAFF
TRBD1	TRBV6-5	-	TRBJ1-1	TGTGCCAGCAGATCACAGGGGGCGGGTGAAGCTTTCTTT	CASRSQGAGEAFF
-	TRBV12-3/TRBV12-4	once	TRBJ1-2	TGTGCCAGCAGTTTCGGGGGGGCTGATGGCTACACCTTC	CASSFGGADGYTF
TRBD1	TRBV7-8	-	TRBJ1-1	TGTGCCAGCAGCTCCGCGGGACAGCAGAACACTGAAGCTTTCTTT	CASSSAGQQNTEAFF
-	TRBV30	-	TRBJ1-6	TGTGCCTTCCAGACAGCCCGAAATTCACCCCTCCACTTT	CAFQTARNSPLHF
-	TRBV5-1	-	TRBJ2-7	TGCGCCAGCAGCGTAGAAGGGGGAGTAGCCTACGAGCAGTACTTC	CASSVEGGVAYEQYF
-	TRBV6-5	-	TRBJ1-1	TGTGCCAGCAGCGACGACAGGAGATTTGAAGCTTTCTTT	CASSDDRRFEAFF
TRBD2	TRBV7-2	-	TRBJ2-5	TGTGCCAGCAGCTTAGTGACTAGCGGGGGGAGAGAGACCCAGTACTTC	CASSLVTSGGRETQYF
-	TRBV19	-	TRBJ2-1	TGTGCCAGTAGTATAGTAGGAGGGAGCTCCTACAATGAGCAGTTCTTC	CASSIVGGSSYNEQFF
TRBD1	TRBV6-1	-	TRBJ1-6	TGTGCCAGCAGAGAAATGGGACAGGGGAATAATTCACCCCTCCACTTT	CASREMGQGNNSPLHF
TRBD1	TRBV27	-	TRBJ2-3	TGTGCCAGCAGTTATGGGACAGTCGCCACAGATACGCAGTATTTT	CASSYGTVATDTQYF
-	TRBV2	-	TRBJ2-7	TGTGCCAGCCGGGAAGGGAAAGGGGGCGAGCAGTACTTC	CASREGKGGEQYF
-	TRBV9	-	TRBJ1-3	TGTGCCAGCAATAAGGGGATTGGAAACACCATATATTTT	CASNKGIGNTIYF
-	TRBV7-9	-	TRBJ1-2	TGTGCCAGCAGCTTAGATTGGGGGGGCAACTATGGCTACACCTTC	CASSLDWGGNYGYTF